The rows below give T cell receptor beta chains drawn from one sample of a study of CD8+CD57+ T cells in acquired aplastic anemia. One entry per CDR3 protein results from TCRdb running MiXCR on the reads. The sample lists more than 150,000 distinct CDR3 sequences, 50% to 75% seen once, with 46% in the top ten. The sequenced sample consisted of sorted CD4+, CD8+, or CD8+CD57+ T cells (not recorded which) from PBMCs. These receptors were taken from a human donor with severe aplastic anemia or a healthy control (not recorded which). Each CDR3 is given with its conserved first and last residue. The order of the fields is D gene, V gene, CDR3 protein. A D gene is named only where the DNA matches it firmly.

-,TRBV7-8,CASSLTLGNTEAFF
-,TRBV6-2/TRBV6-3,CASSPGRNSYEQYF
-,TRBV19,CASSITSPAYSNQPQHF
-,TRBV24-1,CATSESFTTSTDTQYF
-,TRBV19,CASSVRQNTEAFF
TRBD2,TRBV7-3,CASSSTGLAGTQFF
-,TRBV2,CALKGGGRDTQYF
-,TRBV7-9,CASSLVVRPGNTIYF
-,TRBV20-1,CSAPSGASYGYTF
TRBD2,TRBV9,CASILSGSSFETQYF
-,TRBV2,CARTGRQETQYF
TRBD2,TRBV15,CATSGTAGGLPYNEQFF
-,TRBV6-2/TRBV6-3,CASSYRRALDPSNTEAFF
-,TRBV9,CASSLGGLTDTQYF
-,TRBV19,CASSEDRLNYGYTF
-,TRBV9,CASSVEGGGPGNTIYF
-,TRBV20-1,CSAPGTYSYEQYF
TRBD1,TRBV7-9,CASSLTLLGQGNEAFF
TRBD1,TRBV24-1,CATGEFGQGGGYTF
TRBD1,TRBV20-1,CSAGGQGGLGYTF
-,TRBV19,CASSIPAVGQFF
-,TRBV19,CASSIWGAARSYEQYF
-,TRBV7-9,CASSHPTVYGYTF
-,TRBV7-3,CASSFGITEAFF
TRBD2,TRBV20-1,CSARDGGGGETQYF
TRBD1,TRBV9,CASSGGVGGQINNEQFF
-,TRBV7-2,CASSSTAGLADGYTF
-,TRBV2,CASTLITGGQNEKLFF
-,TRBV29-1,CSVETGPYEQYF
-,TRBV5-1,CASSLTGQTYEQYF
-,TRBV6-1,CASRTPGGLGTQYF
-,TRBV7-8,CASSLQGRVGKLFF
TRBD1,TRBV7-9,CASGPGQVNSALHF
TRBD2,TRBV9,CASSARGGLFF
-,TRBV7-8,CASSLAGRDEQFF
TRBD2,TRBV6-4,CASSDSSGGAEQFF
TRBD2,TRBV24-1,CATSDPGTSGNNEQFF
-,TRBV7-6,CASSDTGNNQPQHF
-,TRBV7-9,CASTPDTRGEQYF
TRBD2,TRBV4-2,CASSLSGGGAGELFF
TRBD1,TRBV20-1,CSASGRQGANEKLFF